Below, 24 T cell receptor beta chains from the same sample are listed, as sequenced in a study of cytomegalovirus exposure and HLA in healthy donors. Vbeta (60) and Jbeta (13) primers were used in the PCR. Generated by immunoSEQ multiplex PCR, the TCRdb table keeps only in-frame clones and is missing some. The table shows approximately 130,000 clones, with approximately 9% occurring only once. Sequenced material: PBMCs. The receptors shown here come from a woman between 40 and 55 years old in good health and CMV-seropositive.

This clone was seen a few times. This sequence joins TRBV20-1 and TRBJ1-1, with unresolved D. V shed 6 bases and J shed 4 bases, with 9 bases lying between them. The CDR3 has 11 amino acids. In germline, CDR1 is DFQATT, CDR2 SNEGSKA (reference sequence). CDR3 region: CSASAPTEAFF. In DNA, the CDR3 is TGCAGTGCCAGCGCCCCCACTGAAGCTTTCTTT.

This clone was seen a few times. The CDR3 region is CASSLRTSGVIKEQFF. CDR3 sequence (DNA): TGTGCCAGCAGCCTCCGAACTAGCGGGGTGATCAAGGAGCAGTTCTTC. V is TRBV7-9 and J is TRBJ2-1, with 10 bases fitting TRBD2. V lost 5 bases and J lost 10; bases outside the gene matches: 14. This CDR3 contains 16 residues. CDR1 and CDR2 (germline): SEHNR, FQNEAQ (reference sequence).

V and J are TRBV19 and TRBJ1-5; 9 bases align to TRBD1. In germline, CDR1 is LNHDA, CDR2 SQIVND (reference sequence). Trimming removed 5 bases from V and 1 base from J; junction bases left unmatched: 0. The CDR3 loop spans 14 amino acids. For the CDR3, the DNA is TGTGCCAGTAGTGGGACAGGGAGCAATCAGCCCCAGCATTTT. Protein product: CASSGTGSNQPQHF.

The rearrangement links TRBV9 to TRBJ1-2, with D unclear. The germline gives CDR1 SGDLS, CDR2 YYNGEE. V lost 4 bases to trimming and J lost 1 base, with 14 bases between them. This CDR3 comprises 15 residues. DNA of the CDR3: TGTGCCAGCAGCCCACACGACGGGGTTAACTATGGCTACACCTTC. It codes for CASSPHDGVNYGYTF.

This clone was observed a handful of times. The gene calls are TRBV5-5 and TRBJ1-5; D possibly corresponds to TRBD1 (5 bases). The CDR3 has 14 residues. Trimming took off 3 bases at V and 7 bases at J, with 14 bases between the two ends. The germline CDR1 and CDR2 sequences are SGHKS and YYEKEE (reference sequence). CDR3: CASSSDTPYQPQHF. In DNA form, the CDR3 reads TGTGCCAGCAGCTCGGACACACCATACCAGCCCCAGCATTTT.

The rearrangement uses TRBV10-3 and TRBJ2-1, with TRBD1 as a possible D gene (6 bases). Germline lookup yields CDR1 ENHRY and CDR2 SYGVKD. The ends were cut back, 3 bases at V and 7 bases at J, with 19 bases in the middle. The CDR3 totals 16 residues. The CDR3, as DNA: TGTGCCATCAGTGATTGGGACAAAGTAGGGGAGAATGAGCAGTTCTTC. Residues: CAISDWDKVGENEQFF.

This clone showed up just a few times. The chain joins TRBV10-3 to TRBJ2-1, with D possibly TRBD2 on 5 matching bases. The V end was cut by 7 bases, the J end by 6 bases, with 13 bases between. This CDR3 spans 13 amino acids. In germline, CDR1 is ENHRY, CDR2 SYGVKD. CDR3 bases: TGTGCCATCACTGGGAACGAGGGCAATGAGCAGTTCTTC. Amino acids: CAITGNEGNEQFF.

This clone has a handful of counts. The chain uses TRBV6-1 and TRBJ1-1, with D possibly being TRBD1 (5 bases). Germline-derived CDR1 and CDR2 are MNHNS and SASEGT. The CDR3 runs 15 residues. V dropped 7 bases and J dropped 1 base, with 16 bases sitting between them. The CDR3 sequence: CASKPRGLANTEAFF. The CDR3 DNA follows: TGTGCCAGCAAACCCCGGGGACTCGCGAACACTGAAGCTTTCTTT.

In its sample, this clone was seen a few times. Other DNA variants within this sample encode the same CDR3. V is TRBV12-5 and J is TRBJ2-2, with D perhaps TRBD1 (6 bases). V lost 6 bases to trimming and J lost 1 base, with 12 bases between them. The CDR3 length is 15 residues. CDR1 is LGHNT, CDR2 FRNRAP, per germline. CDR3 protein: CASGPPRGNTGELFF. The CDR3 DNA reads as TGTGCTAGTGGCCCCCCCAGGGGGAACACCGGGGAGCTGTTTTTT.

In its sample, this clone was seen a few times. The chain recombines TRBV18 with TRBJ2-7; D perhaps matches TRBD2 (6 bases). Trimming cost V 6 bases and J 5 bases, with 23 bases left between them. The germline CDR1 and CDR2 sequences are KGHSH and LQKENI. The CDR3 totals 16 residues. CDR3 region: CASSPDVGGVKNEQYF. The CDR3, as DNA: TGTGCCAGCTCGCCCGATGTGGGCGGGGTGAAAAACGAGCAGTACTTC. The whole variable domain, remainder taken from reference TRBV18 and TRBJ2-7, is NAGVMQNPRHLVRRRGQEARLRCSPMKGHSHVYWYRQLPEEGLKFMVYLQKENIIDESGMPKERFSAEFPKEGPSILRIQQVVRGDSAAYFCASSPDVGGVKNEQYFGPGTRLTVT.

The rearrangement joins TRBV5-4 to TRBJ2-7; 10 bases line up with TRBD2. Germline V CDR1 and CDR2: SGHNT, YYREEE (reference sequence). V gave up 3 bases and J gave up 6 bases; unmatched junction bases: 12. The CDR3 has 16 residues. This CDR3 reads CASSSEELAGSLEQYF. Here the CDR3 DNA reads TGTGCCAGCAGCTCGGAGGAACTAGCGGGGTCTCTCGAGCAGTACTTC.

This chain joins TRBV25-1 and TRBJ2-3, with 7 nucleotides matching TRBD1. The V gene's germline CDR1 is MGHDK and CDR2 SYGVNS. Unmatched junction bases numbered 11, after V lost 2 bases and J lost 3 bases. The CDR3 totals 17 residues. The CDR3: CASSEKGQQPWTDTQYF. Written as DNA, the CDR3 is TGTGCCAGCAGTGAAAAGGGACAGCAGCCGTGGACAGATACGCAGTATTTT.

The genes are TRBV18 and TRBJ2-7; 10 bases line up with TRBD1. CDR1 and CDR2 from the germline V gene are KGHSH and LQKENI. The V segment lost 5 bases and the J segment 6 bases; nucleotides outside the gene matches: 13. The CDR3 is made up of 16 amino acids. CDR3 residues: CASSFSRTGGPGEQYF. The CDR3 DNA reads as TGTGCCAGCTCATTCTCCAGGACAGGGGGTCCGGGCGAGCAGTACTTC.

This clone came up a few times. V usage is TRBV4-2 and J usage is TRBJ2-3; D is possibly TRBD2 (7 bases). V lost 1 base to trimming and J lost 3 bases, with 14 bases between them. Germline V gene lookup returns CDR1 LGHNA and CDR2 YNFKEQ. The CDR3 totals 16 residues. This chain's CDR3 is CASSQVQGGGTDTQYF. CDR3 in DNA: TGTGCCAGCAGCCAAGTACAGGGAGGGGGTACAGATACGCAGTATTTT.

This chain's CDR3 is CASSVLAGGLSYNEQFF. The DNA for the CDR3 is TGTGCCAGCAGCGTACTAGCGGGGGGGCTCTCCTACAATGAGCAGTTCTTC. The J gene is TRBJ2-1, the V gene TRBV7-9; 13 nucleotides line up with TRBD2. Trimming took 5 bases from V and 0 from J; bases not matched to a gene: 4. The CDR3 runs to 17 residues. Germline V lookup: CDR1 SEHNR, CDR2 FQNEAQ (reference sequence).

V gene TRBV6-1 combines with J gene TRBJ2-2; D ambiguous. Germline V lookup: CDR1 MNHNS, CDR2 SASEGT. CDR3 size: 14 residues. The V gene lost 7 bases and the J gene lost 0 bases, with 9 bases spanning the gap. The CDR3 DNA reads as TGTGCCAGCAAACGCCAGGCGAACACCGGGGAGCTGTTTTTT. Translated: CASKRQANTGELFF.

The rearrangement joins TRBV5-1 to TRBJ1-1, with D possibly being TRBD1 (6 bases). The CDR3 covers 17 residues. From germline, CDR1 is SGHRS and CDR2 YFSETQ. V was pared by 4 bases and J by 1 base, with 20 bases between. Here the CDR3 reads CASSTGQRVSANTEAFF. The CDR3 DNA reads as TGCGCCAGCAGCACTGGACAGAGGGTAAGTGCGAACACTGAAGCTTTCTTT.

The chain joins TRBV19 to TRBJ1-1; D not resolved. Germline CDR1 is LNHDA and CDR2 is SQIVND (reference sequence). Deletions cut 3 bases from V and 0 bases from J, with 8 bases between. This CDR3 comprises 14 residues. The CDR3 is CASSISGVNTEAFF. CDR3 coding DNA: TGTGCCAGTAGTATTTCAGGCGTGAACACTGAAGCTTTCTTT.

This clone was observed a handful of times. In DNA, the CDR3 is TGTGCCATCAGGGACGACAGGGGGGCATACAATGAGCAGTTCTTC. Translating gives CAIRDDRGAYNEQFF. The chain links TRBV10-3 to TRBJ2-1, with TRBD1 identical over 9 bases. This CDR3 has 15 amino acids. Germline lookup yields CDR1 ENHRY and CDR2 SYGVKD. With 6 bases clipped from V and 4 bases from J, the junction kept 7 bases outside the gene matches.

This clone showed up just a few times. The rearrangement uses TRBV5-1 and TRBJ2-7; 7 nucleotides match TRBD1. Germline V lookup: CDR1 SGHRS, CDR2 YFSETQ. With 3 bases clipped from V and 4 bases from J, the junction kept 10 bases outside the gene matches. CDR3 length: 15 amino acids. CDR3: CASSSGQILRYEQYF. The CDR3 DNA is TGCGCCAGCAGCTCGGGACAGATTCTTCGGTACGAGCAGTACTTC.

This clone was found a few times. The DNA of the CDR3 is TGTGCCAGCACCAAGAGGCCAGGGGAGGGAGCTTTCTTT. This gives the protein CASTKRPGEGAFF. The chain links TRBV7-3 to TRBJ1-1; possible D gene TRBD1, 6 bases. V lost 7 bases to trimming and J lost 10 bases, with 19 bases between them. There are 13 residues in the CDR3. Germline V CDR1 and CDR2: SGHTA, FQGTGA.

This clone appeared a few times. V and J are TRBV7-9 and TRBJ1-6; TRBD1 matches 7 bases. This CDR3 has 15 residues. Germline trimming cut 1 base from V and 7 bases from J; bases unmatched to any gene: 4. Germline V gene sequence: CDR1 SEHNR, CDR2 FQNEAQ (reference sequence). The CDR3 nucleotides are TGTGCCAGCAGCTTAGAGGGGGCGCGGAATTCACCCCTCCACTTT. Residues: CASSLEGARNSPLHF. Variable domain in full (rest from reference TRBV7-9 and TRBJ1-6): DTGVSQNPRHKITKRGQNVTFRCDPISEHNRLYWYRQTLGQGPEFLTYFQNEAQLEKSRLLSDRFSAERPKGSFSTLEIQRTEQGDSAMYLCASSLEGARNSPLHFGNGTRLTVT.

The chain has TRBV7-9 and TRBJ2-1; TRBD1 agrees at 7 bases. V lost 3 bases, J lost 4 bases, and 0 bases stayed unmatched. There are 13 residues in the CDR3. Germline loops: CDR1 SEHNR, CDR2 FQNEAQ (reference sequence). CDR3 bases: TGTGCCAGCAGCTTCAGGGGGTACAATGAGCAGTTCTTC. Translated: CASSFRGYNEQFF.

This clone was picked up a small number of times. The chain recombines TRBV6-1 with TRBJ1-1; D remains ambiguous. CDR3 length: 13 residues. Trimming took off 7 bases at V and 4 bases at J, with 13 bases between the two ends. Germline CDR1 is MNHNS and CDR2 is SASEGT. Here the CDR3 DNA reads TGTGCCAGCAAGAACGAGGTTTTCACTGAAGCTTTCTTT. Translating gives CASKNEVFTEAFF.